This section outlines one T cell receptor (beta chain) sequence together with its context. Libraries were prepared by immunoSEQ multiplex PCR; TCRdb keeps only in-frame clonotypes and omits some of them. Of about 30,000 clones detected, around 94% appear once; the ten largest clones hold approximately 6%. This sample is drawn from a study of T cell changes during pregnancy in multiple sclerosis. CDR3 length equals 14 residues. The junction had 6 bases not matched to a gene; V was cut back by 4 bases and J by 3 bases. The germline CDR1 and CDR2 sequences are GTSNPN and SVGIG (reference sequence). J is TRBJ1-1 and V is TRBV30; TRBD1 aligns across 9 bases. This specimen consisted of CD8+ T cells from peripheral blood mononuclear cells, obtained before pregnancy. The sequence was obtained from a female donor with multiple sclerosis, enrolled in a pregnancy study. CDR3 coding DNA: TGTGCCTGGACGAGACAGGGGGATGACACTGAAGCTTTCTTT. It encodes CAWTRQGDDTEAFF. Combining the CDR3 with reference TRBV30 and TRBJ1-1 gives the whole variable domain SQTIHQWPATLVQPVGSPLSLECTVEGTSNPNLYWYRQAAGRGLQLLFYSVGIGQISSEVPQNLSASRPQDRQFILSSKKLLLSDSGFYLCAWTRQGDDTEAFFGQGTRLTVV.